This T cell receptor (beta chain) emerged from a study of cytomegalovirus exposure and HLA in healthy donors. Of note for this clone: Its antigen is still unknown.

Whole-study results and caveats: In vitro confirmation showed three CMV-associated chains to be CMV antigen specific. TCR beta sequences reportedly predicted the HLA-A and HLA-B alleles of most subjects accurately.

All the people who gave samples were healthy bone marrow donors. Germline assignment: CDR1 KGHSH and CDR2 LQKENI. Trimming took off 0 bases at V and 1 base at J, with 13 bases between the two ends. The CDR3 covers 17 residues. 60 Vbeta and 13 Jbeta primers were used in PCR. Using immunoSEQ multiplex PCR, the repertoire was profiled, and TCRdb retains in-frame clones only, with some absent. This table has about 120,000 clones, roughly 77% appearing once. The sequence derives from a man in his forties or fifties in good health and CMV-seronegative. Material for sequencing was PBMCs. The chain uses TRBV18 and TRBJ1-5, with D maybe TRBD1 (5 bases). The CDR3 coding sequence is TGTGCCAGCTCACCACCTTGGGGGGAGGCGAGCAATCAGCCCCAGCATTTT. Translated: CASSPPWGEASNQPQHF. Filled out from reference TRBV18 and TRBJ1-5, the complete variable domain reads NAGVMQNPRHLVRRRGQEARLRCSPMKGHSHVYWYRQLPEEGLKFMVYLQKENIIDESGMPKERFSAEFPKEGPSILRIQQVVRGDSAAYFCASSPPWGEASNQPQHFGDGTRLSIL.